Here is one TCR beta chain with its context. These data come from a study of type 1 and type 2 diabetes patients. V shed 5 bases and J shed 5 bases, with 15 bases lying between them. The CDR3 spans 14 residues. The PCR template was genomic DNA. A primer set of 30 forward and 13 reverse primers amplified the CDR3. TCRdb re-called the multiplex PCR reads with MiXCR, one entry per CDR3 protein. The data show more than 250,000 distinct CDR3 sequences, roughly 50% seen once. The receptor's source is a man between 18 and 35 years old with type 2 diabetes. This rearrangement joins TRBV12-3 or TRBV12-4 to TRBJ2-5; weak D call: TRBD1 (6 bases). Input material: peripheral blood mononuclear cells (PBMCs). CDR3 protein: CASSPLGGHETQYF. The CDR3 DNA sequence: TGTGCCAGCAGTCCTTTAGGGGGTCACGAGACCCAGTACTTC.